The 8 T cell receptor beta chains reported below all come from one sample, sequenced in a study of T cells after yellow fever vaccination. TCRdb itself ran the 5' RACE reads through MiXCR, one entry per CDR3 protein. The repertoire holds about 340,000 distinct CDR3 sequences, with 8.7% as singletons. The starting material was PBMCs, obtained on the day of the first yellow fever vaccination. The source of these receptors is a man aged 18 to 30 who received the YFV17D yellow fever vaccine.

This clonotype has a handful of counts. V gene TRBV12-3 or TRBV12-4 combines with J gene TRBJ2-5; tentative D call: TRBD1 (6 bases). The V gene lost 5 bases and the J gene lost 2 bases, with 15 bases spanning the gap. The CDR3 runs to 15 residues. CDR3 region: CASSPSGGGQETQYF. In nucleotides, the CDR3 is TGTGCCAGCAGTCCCTCTGGGGGCGGGCAAGAGACCCAGTACTTC.

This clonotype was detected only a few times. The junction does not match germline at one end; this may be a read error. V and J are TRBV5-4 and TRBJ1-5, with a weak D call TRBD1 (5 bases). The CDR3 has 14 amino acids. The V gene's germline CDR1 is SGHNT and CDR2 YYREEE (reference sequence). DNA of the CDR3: TGTGCCAGCAGTTTGGGGCCAGAAAATCAGCCCCAGCATTTT. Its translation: CASSLGPENQPQHF.

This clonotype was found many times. CDR3 in DNA: TGTGCCAGCAGCACAGGACAGGGGCGGGAGACCCAGTACTTC. It encodes CASSTGQGRETQYF. The chain has TRBV5-5 and TRBJ2-5; TRBD1 agrees at 9 bases. J lost 5 bases, V lost 4 bases, and 6 bases had no gene match. This CDR3 is 14 amino acids long. Germline-derived CDR1 and CDR2 are SGHKS and YYEKEE (reference sequence).

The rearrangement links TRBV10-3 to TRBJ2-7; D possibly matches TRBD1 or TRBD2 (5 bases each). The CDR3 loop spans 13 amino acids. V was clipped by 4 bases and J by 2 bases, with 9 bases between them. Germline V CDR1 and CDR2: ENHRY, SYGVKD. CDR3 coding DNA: TGTGCCATCAGTGGGACGGGGCCCTACGAGCAGTACTTC. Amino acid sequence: CAISGTGPYEQYF.

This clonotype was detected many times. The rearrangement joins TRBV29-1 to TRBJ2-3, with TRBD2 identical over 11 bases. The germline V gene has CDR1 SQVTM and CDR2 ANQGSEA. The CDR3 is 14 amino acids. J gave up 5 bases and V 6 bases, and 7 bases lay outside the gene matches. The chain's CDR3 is CSVYSGGAGDTQYF. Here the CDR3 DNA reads TGCAGCGTCTATAGCGGGGGGGCTGGAGATACGCAGTATTTT.

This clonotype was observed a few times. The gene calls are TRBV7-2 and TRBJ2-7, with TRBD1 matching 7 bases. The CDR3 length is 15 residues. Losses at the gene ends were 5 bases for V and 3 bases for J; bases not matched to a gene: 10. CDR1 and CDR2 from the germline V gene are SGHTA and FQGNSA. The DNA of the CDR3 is TGTGCCAGCAGCCCAAAGGGGGCTACGGTCTACGAGCAGTACTTC. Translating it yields CASSPKGATVYEQYF.

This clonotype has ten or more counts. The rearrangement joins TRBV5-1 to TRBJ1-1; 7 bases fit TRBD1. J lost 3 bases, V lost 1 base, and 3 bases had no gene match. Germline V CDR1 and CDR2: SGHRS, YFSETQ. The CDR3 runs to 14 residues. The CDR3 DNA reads TGCGCCAGCAGCTTGCGACAGGGTCACACTGAAGCTTTCTTT. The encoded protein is CASSLRQGHTEAFF.

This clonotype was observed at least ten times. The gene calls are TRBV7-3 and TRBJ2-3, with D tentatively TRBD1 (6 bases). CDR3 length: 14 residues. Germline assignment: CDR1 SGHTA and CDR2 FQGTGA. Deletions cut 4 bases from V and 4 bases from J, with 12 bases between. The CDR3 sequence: CASSSSGVSDTQYF. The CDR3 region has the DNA TGTGCCAGCAGCTCCTCAGGGGTTTCAGATACGCAGTATTTT.